Below, 18 T cell receptor beta chains from the same sample are listed, as sequenced in a study of blood T cell repertoires in COVID-19. Assay: immunoSEQ multiplex PCR; the TCRdb copy retains only in-frame clones and omits some. The sample shows some 330,000 clones, under 90% of them seen only once. Input material: PBMCs or T cells enriched from blood (not recorded which). These receptors were obtained from a man aged 25 to 45 who had recovered from COVID-19.

The rearrangement joins TRBV19 to TRBJ1-6; the match to TRBD1 covers 7 bases. Losses at the gene ends were 5 bases for V and 6 bases for J; bases not matched to a gene: 10. There are 16 residues in the CDR3. Germline values: CDR1 LNHDA, CDR2 SQIVND (reference sequence). DNA of the CDR3: TGTGCCAGTAGTGAATGGGACAGTTCGGGTAATTCACCCCTCCACTTT. Protein: CASSEWDSSGNSPLHF.

The gene calls are TRBV6-1 and TRBJ2-3, with 10 bases that match TRBD2. The germline CDR1 and CDR2 sequences are MNHNS and SASEGT. This CDR3 has 16 residues. Trimming cost V 2 bases and J 0 bases; bases outside gene matches: 2. Here the CDR3 reads CASSESTSGSTDTQYF. The CDR3 nucleotides are TGTGCCAGCAGTGAATCGACTAGCGGGAGCACAGATACGCAGTATTTT.

This clone was seen a handful of times. This chain joins TRBV21-1 and TRBJ1-2; TRBD1 is the table's D call, not checked against the DNA. TRBV21-1 is tagged as a pseudogene. The length of the CDR3 is 15 residues. The CDR3 loop reads CASSKAGGLDYGYTF. The CDR3 region has the DNA TGTGCCAGCAGCAAAGCAGGGGGCCTGGACTATGGCTACACCTTC.

This sequence joins TRBV5-6 and TRBJ1-2; 7 bases map to TRBD1. Germline V gives CDR1 SGHDT, CDR2 YYEEEE. This CDR3 has 16 residues. Trimming removed 0 bases from V and 0 bases from J; junction bases left unmatched: 5. CDR3 nucleotide sequence: TGTGCCAGCAGCTTGGCCCGGCAGGGGGCTAACTATGGCTACACCTTC. Encoded protein: CASSLARQGANYGYTF.

This clone was seen only once. The rearrangement joins TRBV13 to TRBJ2-7; 8 bases agree with TRBD1. Germline CDR1 is PRHDT and CDR2 is FYEKMQ (reference sequence). V lost 3 bases to trimming and J lost 5 bases; unmatched junction nucleotides: 9. The CDR3 sequence is 15 residues long. Here the CDR3 reads CASSFVQGGSDEQYF. The CDR3 nucleotides are TGTGCCAGCAGCTTTGTACAGGGGGGAAGTGACGAGCAGTACTTC.

The J gene is TRBJ2-7, the V gene TRBV4-1, with D perhaps matching TRBD1 (6 bases). The CDR3 has 17 amino acids. Looked up from germline, CDR1 is MGHRA and CDR2 is YSYEKL. The V gene lost 3 bases and the J gene lost 2 bases, with 20 bases spanning the gap. CDR3 amino acids: CASSHITGKGVPYEQYF. The CDR3 bases are TGCGCCAGCAGCCACATCACTGGGAAGGGGGTACCCTACGAGCAGTACTTC.

The chain carries TRBV6-2 or TRBV6-3 and TRBJ2-2, with TRBD2 identical over 12 bases. Germline CDR1 MNHEY, CDR2 SVGEGT. This CDR3 is 19 amino acids long. The V and J ends lost 0 bases and 3 bases, in that order; junction bases with no gene match: 8. The CDR3 DNA reads TGTGCCAGCAGTTACTCGGGGTTACGACTAGCGGGGGACACCGGGGAGCTGTTTTTT. It yields the protein CASSYSGLRLAGDTGELFF.

V usage is TRBV11-2 and J usage is TRBJ2-1; D is possibly TRBD1 (6 bases). The CDR3 covers 15 residues. The V gene lost 5 bases and the J gene lost 7 bases, with 18 bases spanning the gap. Germline-derived CDR1 and CDR2 are SGHAT and FQNNGV. The CDR3 sequence is CASSPVEGVGNEQFF. The CDR3 nucleotides are TGTGCCAGCAGCCCCGTTGAGGGGGTCGGTAATGAGCAGTTCTTC. Combining the CDR3 with reference TRBV11-2 and TRBJ2-1 gives the whole variable domain EAGVAQSPRYKIIEKRQSVAFWCNPISGHATLYWYQQILGQGPKLLIQFQNNGVVDDSQLPKDRFSAERLKGVDSTLKIQPAKLEDSAVYLCASSPVEGVGNEQFFGPGTRLTVL.

This sequence joins TRBV4-1 and TRBJ2-6; 9 nucleotides match TRBD1. Germline CDR1 is MGHRA and CDR2 is YSYEKL. V shed 4 bases and J 0 bases; nucleotides not matched to a gene: 16. This CDR3 is 21 amino acids long. CDR3 residues: CASSPPSLFGDRVSGANVLTF. CDR3 in DNA: TGCGCCAGCAGCCCGCCCTCCTTGTTTGGGGACAGGGTCTCTGGGGCCAACGTCCTGACTTTC.

The chain uses TRBV24-1 and TRBJ1-5; D gene uncertain. There are 16 residues in the CDR3. Per germline, CDR1 KGHDR and CDR2 SFDVKD. V dropped 7 bases and J dropped 5 bases, with 20 bases sitting between them. CDR3 protein: CATRFTGSRYDQPQHF. CDR3 DNA sequence: TGTGCCACCAGGTTTACGGGGTCTAGGTACGATCAGCCCCAGCATTTT.

The gene calls are TRBV27 and TRBJ2-5, with 13 bases lining up with TRBD2. The CDR3 loop spans 19 amino acids. Trimming removed 4 bases from V and 5 bases from J; junction bases left unmatched: 16. Looked up from germline, CDR1 is MNHEY and CDR2 is SMNVEV (reference sequence). The CDR3 is CASSSRTSGRGNLGETQYF. The DNA of the CDR3 is TGTGCCAGCAGTTCGCGGACTAGCGGGAGAGGGAACCTGGGGGAGACCCAGTACTTC.

The rearrangement uses TRBV27 and TRBJ2-7; TRBD1 is a possible D gene (5 bases). The CDR3 runs to 12 residues. The germline V gene encodes CDR1 MNHEY and CDR2 SMNVEV (reference sequence). Trimming pared 6 bases from V and 2 bases from J, leaving 8 bases between. This chain's CDR3 is CASRRQTYEQYF. CDR3 bases: TGTGCCAGCAGGCGACAGACCTACGAGCAGTACTTC.

The J gene is TRBJ1-1, the V gene TRBV18, with TRBD1 as a possible D gene (6 bases). Trimming stripped 5 bases from V and 6 bases from J, with 13 bases between. Looked up from germline, CDR1 is KGHSH and CDR2 is LQKENI. The CDR3 consists of 13 residues. This CDR3 reads CASSATGTAEAFF. In DNA form, the CDR3 reads TGTGCCAGCTCAGCAACAGGGACCGCTGAAGCTTTCTTT.

This clone was found a few times. This sequence joins TRBV19 and TRBJ2-7; D unclear. Trimming left V 2 bases short and J 6 bases short, with 5 bases between. Germline values: CDR1 LNHDA, CDR2 SQIVND (reference sequence). The length of the CDR3 is 11 residues. CDR3 loop: CASSIRAEQYF. In nucleotides, the CDR3 is TGTGCCAGTAGTATACGAGCCGAGCAGTACTTC.

This clone was seen more than once but under ten times. This rearrangement joins TRBV5-1 to TRBJ1-1; 7 bases fit TRBD1. V dropped 0 bases and J dropped 5; count of bases not matched to a gene: 4. The germline CDR1 and CDR2 sequences are SGHRS and YFSETQ. The length of the CDR3 is 14 residues. The CDR3 coding sequence is TGCGCCAGCAGCTTGGCAGGGGGTGAAACTGAAGCTTTCTTT. Residues: CASSLAGGETEAFF. The complete variable domain, with remaining parts taken from reference TRBV5-1 and TRBJ1-1, reads KAGVTQTPRYLIKTRGQQVTLSCSPISGHRSVSWYQQTPGQGLQFLFEYFSETQRNKGNFPGRFSGRQFSNSRSEMNVSTLELGDSALYLCASSLAGGETEAFFGQGTRLTVV.

The genes are TRBV6-5 and TRBJ1-2; 10 positions match TRBD1. J gave up 6 bases and V 5 bases, and 9 bases lay outside the gene matches. The CDR3 is made up of 15 amino acids. The germline V gene encodes CDR1 MNHEY and CDR2 SVGAGI. Here the CDR3 reads CASSPRDRGANGYTF. CDR3 in DNA: TGTGCCAGCAGTCCTCGGGACAGGGGCGCTAATGGCTACACCTTC.

The rearrangement links TRBV2 to TRBJ2-7, with TRBD1 matching 9 bases. With 8 bases clipped from V and 2 bases from J, the junction kept 1 base outside the gene matches. The germline V gene has CDR1 SNHLY and CDR2 FYNNEI. The CDR3 contains 12 residues. CDR3 sequence (DNA): TGTGCCAGCGGGACAGGGACCTACGAGCAGTACTTC. Amino acids: CASGTGTYEQYF.

This rearrangement joins TRBV18 to TRBJ1-5; possibly TRBD1 for D (5 bases). The V gene's germline CDR1 is KGHSH and CDR2 LQKENI. Trimming left V 4 bases short and J 3 bases short, with 13 bases between. CDR3 length: 15 residues. CDR3 DNA: TGTGCCAGCTCACGAGAGGGGAGGTCCAATCAGCCCCAGCATTTT. It yields the protein CASSREGRSNQPQHF.